What follows are 9 T cell receptor beta chains derived from one specimen sequenced in a study of CD8+CD57+ T cells in acquired aplastic anemia (dated by TCRdb to 2017 to 2018). Sequencer: Illumina HiSeq 2000. Genomic DNA served as template for TCR beta VDJ combination and CDR3 sequence profiling. TCRdb passed the public sequencing reads through fastp at Q25 and MiXCR, retaining productive beta sequences. Every distinct CDR3 protein forms one entry, paired with its most common genes and DNA. The sample contains 400,000 to 450,000 distinct CDR3 sequences, 65% to 80% of them found a single time. 3.5% to 4.5% of the sample belongs to the ten largest clones. Sequenced sample: sorted CD4+, CD8+, or CD8+CD57+ T cells (not recorded which) from PBMCs. The receptor set was obtained from a human donor in good health, serving as a control.

The V gene is TRBV24-1, the J gene TRBJ2-7; TRBD1 matches at 10 bases. This CDR3 is 15 amino acids long. Unmatched junction bases numbered 6, after V lost 3 bases and J lost 5 bases. Looked up from germline, CDR1 is KGHDR and CDR2 is SFDVKD. The CDR3 sequence: CATSDRRDRGNEQYF. CDR3 coding DNA: TGTGCCACCAGTGATAGGCGGGACAGGGGTAACGAGCAGTACTTC.

The chain links TRBV20-1 to TRBJ2-1; D call uncertain. CDR3 length: 15 amino acids. V dropped 7 bases and J dropped 3 bases, with 19 bases sitting between them. Germline V gene data show CDR1 as DFQATT and CDR2 as SNEGSKA (reference sequence). DNA for the CDR3: TGCAGTGTTTCCCAAGAGACCCACTACTACAATGAGCAGTTCTTC. Protein product: CSVSQETHYYNEQFF.

Comments on this clonotype: The junction differs from germline at one of its ends, possibly a read error. This sequence joins TRBV7-8 and TRBJ1-2, with D unclear. From germline, CDR1 is SGHVS and CDR2 FQNEAQ. The CDR3 is made up of 14 amino acids. CDR3 sequence reads: CASSRATRPNDTQF. CDR3 nucleotides: TGCGCCAGCAGCCGAGCGACACGGCCCAATGACACGCAGTTC.

The chain joins TRBV12-3 or TRBV12-4 to TRBJ1-1; D gene uncertain. V lost 3 bases to trimming and J lost 5 bases, with 10 bases between them. The CDR3 contains 13 residues. CDR3 in amino acids: CASSFTRGTEAFF. The CDR3 DNA is TGTGCCAGCAGTTTCACTAGAGGTACTGAAGCTTTCTTT.

To note about this clonotype: In this CDR3 the conserved last residue, phenylalanine or tryptophan, is missing, so a read error is likely. Because the CDR3's place on the DNA is in doubt, the DNA is left out and the CDR3 is given as listed by TCRdb. The chain combines TRBV7-2 with TRBJ1-5; the table assigns TRBD1, which was not confirmed against the DNA. From its first to its last residue, the CDR3 has 12 amino acids. Germline V gene sequence: CDR1 SGHTA, CDR2 FQGNSA. CDR3 region: CASSPRGQSQNH.

This chain links TRBV6-5 with TRBJ2-7; 8 nucleotides agree with TRBD2. The CDR3 is made up of 12 amino acids. The J segment lost 5 bases and the V segment lost 5 bases, leaving 2 bases of the junction unmatched. CDR1 is MNHEY, CDR2 SVGAGI, per germline. The CDR3 loop reads CASSAGGNEQYF. CDR3 bases: TGTGCCAGCAGTGCGGGGGGAAACGAGCAGTACTTC.

As regards this clonotype: The junction and the germline gene differ at one end; a read error may be behind it. This chain uses TRBV7-9 with TRBJ2-7, with unresolved D. The CDR3 extends over 11 amino acids. Germline V gene lookup returns CDR1 SEHNR and CDR2 FQNEAQ (reference sequence). CDR3 residues: CATRIGYGQYF. In DNA, the CDR3 is TGTGCCACCAGGATAGGTTACGGGCAGTACTTC.

This chain joins TRBV7-9 and TRBJ2-7; D unresolved. This CDR3 region has 14 residues. Germline loops: CDR1 SEHNR, CDR2 FQNEAQ (reference sequence). With 5 bases removed from V and 6 bases from J, the gap between germline ends came to 17 bases. The CDR3 reads CASSPPPPRPEQYF. The CDR3 coding sequence is TGTGCCAGCAGCCCTCCTCCGCCACGGCCCGAGCAGTACTTC.

About this clonotype itself: The missing conserved phenylalanine or tryptophan at the end of this CDR3 makes a read error likely. The DNA is omitted, as the CDR3 cannot be located on it reliably, and the CDR3 follows TCRdb's listing. J is TRBJ1-1 and V is TRBV7-6; the D call of TRBD1 is as the table states it, not checked on the DNA. Including both end residues, the CDR3 is 13 amino acids long. From germline, CDR1 is SGHVS and CDR2 FNYEAQ. This CDR3 reads CASSLVLDRELLL.